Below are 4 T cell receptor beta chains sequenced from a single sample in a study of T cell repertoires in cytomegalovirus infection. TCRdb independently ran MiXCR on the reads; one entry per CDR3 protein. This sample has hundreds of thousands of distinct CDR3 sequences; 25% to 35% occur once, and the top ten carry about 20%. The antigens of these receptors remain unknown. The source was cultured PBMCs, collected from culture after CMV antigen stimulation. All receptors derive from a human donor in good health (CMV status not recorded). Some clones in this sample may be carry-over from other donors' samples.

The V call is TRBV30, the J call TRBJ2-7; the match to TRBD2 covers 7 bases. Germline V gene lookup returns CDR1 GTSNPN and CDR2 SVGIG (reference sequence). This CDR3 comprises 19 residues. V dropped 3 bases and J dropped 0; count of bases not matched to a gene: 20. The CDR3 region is CAWRGRRTKGKRDSYEQYF. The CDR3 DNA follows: TGTGCCTGGAGGGGCCGGAGGACGAAGGGCAAGCGGGACTCCTACGAGCAGTACTTC.

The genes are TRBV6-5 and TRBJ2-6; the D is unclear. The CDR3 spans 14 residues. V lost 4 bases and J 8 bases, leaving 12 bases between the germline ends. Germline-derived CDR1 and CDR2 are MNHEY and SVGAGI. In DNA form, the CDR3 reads TGTGCCAGCAGTTTCGCCCTAAGACCCAACGTCCTGACTTTC. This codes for CASSFALRPNVLTF.

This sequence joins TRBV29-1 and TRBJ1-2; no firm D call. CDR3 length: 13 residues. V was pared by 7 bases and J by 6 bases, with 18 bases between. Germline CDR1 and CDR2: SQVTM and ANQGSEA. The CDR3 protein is CSARDARTDGYTF. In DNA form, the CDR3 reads TGCAGCGCCCGAGACGCTAGGACGGATGGCTACACCTTC.

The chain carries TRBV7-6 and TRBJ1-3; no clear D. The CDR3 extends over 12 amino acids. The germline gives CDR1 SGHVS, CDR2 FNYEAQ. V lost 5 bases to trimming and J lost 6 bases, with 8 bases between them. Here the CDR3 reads CASSPGQNTIYF. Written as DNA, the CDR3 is TGTGCCAGCAGCCCGGGCCAAAACACCATATATTTT.